Presented here are 9 T cell receptor beta chains from one specimen sequenced in a study of T cell changes during pregnancy in multiple sclerosis (dated by TCRdb to the late 2010s). Libraries were constructed by the immunoSEQ multiplex PCR assay. TCRdb took this table from immuneACCESS and kept in-frame rearrangements with V and J called. Such tables lack part of the clones; where checked against another copy, unresolved V genes explain under half of the gap, and the rest is unexplained. The table for this sample lists approximately 48,000 clones; 90% to 95% of them were counted only once. The ten largest clones add up to about 0.5% of the sample. The sequencing here drew on CD4+ T cells from peripheral blood mononuclear cells, taken in the second trimester of pregnancy. The receptors come from a female donor with multiple sclerosis, enrolled in a pregnancy study.

The chain carries TRBV10-2 and TRBJ1-2; the D gene is possibly TRBD1 (5 bases). The CDR3 is 12 amino acids. The V end lost 11 bases, the J end lost 6 bases, and 16 bases lay between the germline ends. Germline CDR1 and CDR2: WSHSY and SAAADI. CDR3 region: CAGFRGENGYTF. CDR3 DNA sequence: TGCGCCGGATTCCGGGGGGAGAATGGCTACACCTTC.

CDR3 DNA sequence: TGTGCCAGCAGCTTAGAAAACTCACCTTACAATGAGCAGTTCTTC. It translates to CASSLENSPYNEQFF. This chain uses TRBV7-6 with TRBJ2-1; D ambiguous. Trimming stripped 1 base from V and 4 bases from J, with 11 bases between. The CDR3 has 15 residues. CDR1 and CDR2 (germline): SGHVS, FNYEAQ. The full variable domain, in which reference TRBV7-6 and TRBJ2-1 provide the parts outside the CDR3, is GAGVSQSPRYKVTKRGQDVALRCDPISGHVSLYWYRQALGQGPEFLTYFNYEAQQDKSGLPNDRFSAERPEGSISTLTIQRTEQRDSAMYRCASSLENSPYNEQFFGPGTRLTVL.

The chain carries TRBV7-2 and TRBJ1-3; tentative D call: TRBD1 (5 bases). The V and J ends lost 5 bases and 1 base respectively, with 12 bases between them. This CDR3 spans 15 amino acids. Germline V lookup: CDR1 SGHTA, CDR2 FQGNSA. The CDR3 protein is CASSARQGSGNTIYF. The CDR3 coding sequence is TGTGCCAGCAGCGCCCGGCAGGGATCTGGAAACACCATATATTTT.

The V gene is TRBV29-1, the J gene TRBJ1-4; D is unresolved. V dropped 6 bases and J dropped 6 bases, with 5 bases sitting between them. CDR3 size: 10 residues. Germline loops: CDR1 SQVTM, CDR2 ANQGSEA. This chain's CDR3 is CSVLDEKLFF. For the CDR3, the DNA is TGCAGCGTCCTTGATGAAAAACTGTTTTTT. Full variable domain (missing parts from reference TRBV29-1 and TRBJ1-4): SAVISQKPSRDICQRGTSLTIQCQVDSQVTMMFWYRQQPGQSLTLIATANQGSEATYESGFVIDKFPISRPNLTFSTLTVSNMSPEDSSIYLCSVLDEKLFFGSGTQLSVL.

This clone was observed a single time. The chain carries TRBV21-1 and TRBJ2-5; the table gives TRBD1 as D, unverified against the DNA. TRBV21-1 is a listed pseudogene. This CDR3 spans 16 amino acids. CDR3 bases: TGTGCCAGCAGCAAAGCAGAGACAGGTCCCCAAGAGACCCAGTACTTC. Amino acids: CASSKAETGPQETQYF.

V usage is TRBV7-9 and J usage is TRBJ1-4; D may be TRBD1 (5 bases). CDR3 length: 16 residues. V dropped 0 bases and J dropped 6 bases, with 14 bases sitting between them. CDR1 is SEHNR and CDR2 is FQNEAQ in the germline V gene (reference sequence). The CDR3 reads CASSLARRGRDEKLFF. The CDR3 DNA reads as TGTGCCAGCAGCTTAGCGCGGAGGGGCAGGGATGAAAAACTGTTTTTT. Full variable domain (outside the CDR3, taken from reference TRBV7-9 and TRBJ1-4): DTGVSQNPRHKITKRGQNVTFRCDPISEHNRLYWYRQTLGQGPEFLTYFQNEAQLEKSRLLSDRFSAERPKGSFSTLEIQRTEQGDSAMYLCASSLARRGRDEKLFFGSGTQLSVL.

The gene calls are TRBV18 and TRBJ1-1, with D perhaps matching TRBD1 (6 bases). The germline CDR1 and CDR2 sequences are KGHSH and LQKENI. Trimming removed 4 bases from V and 3 bases from J, with 18 bases in between. The CDR3 is 16 amino acids. The CDR3 here is CASSLKSPGDHTEAFF. The CDR3 bases are TGTGCCAGCTCACTGAAGTCGCCAGGGGATCACACTGAAGCTTTCTTT.

The sample holds one count of this clone. The V gene is TRBV5-3, the J gene TRBJ1-2, with D maybe TRBD1 (6 bases). TRBV5-3 is reported as an ORF; its role is uncertain. This CDR3 is 15 amino acids long. Trimming stripped 4 bases from V and 8 bases from J, with 21 bases between. CDR3 coding DNA: TGTGCCAGAAGCAGGTTTCGGGGGGGCGCGAGCGGCTACACCTTC. It specifies CARSRFRGGASGYTF.

The rearrangement links TRBV19 to TRBJ1-2; the match to TRBD1 covers 9 bases. Germline CDR1 is LNHDA and CDR2 is SQIVND (reference sequence). This CDR3 spans 14 amino acids. V shed 7 bases, J shed 2 bases, and the junction held 5 bases outside the gene matches. This CDR3 is CASTVTGGNYGYTF. The CDR3 DNA is TGTGCCAGTACCGTGACAGGGGGAAACTATGGCTACACCTTC.